This TCR beta chain was retrieved from a study of blood T cell repertoires in COVID-19. Study as a whole: Sites across the United States, Italy and Spain contributed samples from acute and convalescent COVID-19. In each case, the material was cDNA or gDNA derived from T cells, B-cell-depleted T cells, or PBMCs.

Authors' data handling: Quantification of nucleated cells was approximated via reference gene primer amplification. Only in-frame clones appear in the TCRdb table, and some are missing; sequencing was by immunoSEQ multiplex PCR. For V, J and clone size, that table is used; D and trimming come from the DNA. The sample contains 95,000 to 100,000 clones, about four fifths of which appear only once. The V end lost 1 base, the J end lost 2 bases, and 16 bases lay between the germline ends. CDR1 is SGHTA and CDR2 is FQGNSA in the germline V gene. The length of the CDR3 is 17 residues. V gene TRBV7-2 combines with J gene TRBJ2-3; possibly TRBD2 for D (5 bases). The receptor was isolated from a human donor in a cohort sampled during active COVID-19. What was sequenced was peripheral blood. The CDR3 loop reads CASSLGLGLADTDTQYF. CDR3 DNA sequence: TGTGCCAGCAGCTTAGGGTTGGGTCTAGCTGACACAGATACGCAGTATTTT.